The source of this TCR beta chain is a study of T cell responses to AZD1222 COVID-19 vaccine. Study conclusions and caveats: Females outnumbered males among donors, who were mostly white British; clonal diversity was possibly underestimated.

Profiling relied on immunoSEQ multiplex PCR, and the TCRdb table lists in-frame clones only, not all of them. The sample comprises around 160,000 clones, around nine tenths of which are singletons, and roughly 5.5% rests with the top ten. This clone was picked up one time. Its matching antigen is unknown. From germline, CDR1 is SGHTA and CDR2 FQGNSA. Trimming left V 1 base short and J 8 bases short, with 18 bases between. The CDR3 sequence is 17 residues long. Sample: peripheral blood, taken on day 0 of AZD1222 vaccination. The chain links TRBV7-2 to TRBJ1-6; TRBD1 might be the D (6 bases). The clonotype originates from an adult in good health. The CDR3 DNA sequence: TGTGCCAGCAGCTTAGGCCTGGCGGGGGCGTCCTATTCACCCCTCCACTTT. Residues: CASSLGLAGASYSPLHF.